This T cell receptor (beta chain) originates from a study of blood T cell repertoires in COVID-19. Overall study context: Collection of acute and convalescent COVID-19 samples took place in the United States, Italy and Spain. PBMCs, B-cell-depleted T cells, or T cells were the source of the cDNA or gDNA that made up the material.

Methods used by the authors: Estimation of nucleated cell counts relied on the amplification of reference gene primers. Assay used: immunoSEQ multiplex PCR; TCRdb lists only in-frame clones, some missing. That table gives V, J and clone size, and the DNA gave D and trimming. The repertoire consists of around 200,000 clones, with approximately 90% occurring once and the leading ten covering approximately 6.2%. The CDR3 has 15 amino acids. Looked up from germline, CDR1 is LGHDT and CDR2 is YNNKEL (reference sequence). V was shortened by 1 base and J by 3 bases, with 13 bases between the two germline ends.

Sequencing input: peripheral blood. The V gene is TRBV3-1 (or the pseudogene TRBV3-2), the J gene TRBJ2-7, with D possibly being TRBD2 (6 bases). The clonotype originates from a man aged 55 to 70 who had recovered from COVID-19. The CDR3: CASSQGPGESYEQYF. The CDR3 nucleotides read TGTGCCAGCAGCCAAGGTCCGGGGGAGAGCTACGAGCAGTACTTC.